Each of the 3 T cell receptor beta chains below was sequenced from the same sample in a study of regulatory T cells in long-lasting Graves disease (dated by TCRdb to the early 2020s). The library relied on multiplex PCR. The sequencer listed for this sample is Illumina HiSeq 4000. CDR3 regions were amplified by Arm-PCR with iRepertoire HTBI primers to construct TCR beta libraries. The public reads were quality trimmed at Q25 with fastp and then assembled into clones with MiXCR by TCRdb, keeping productive beta chains. Records with the same CDR3 protein are collapsed into one entry carrying the most frequent genes and DNA. Counted in this sample were under 450,000 distinct CDR3 sequences; 23% of them appeared once. In total, the top ten clones hold about 27% of the sample. This sample's time point label indicates: persistent/refractory GD, antithyroid drugs over 5 years with positive TRAb. For both TCR sequencing and RNA sequencing, RNA was extracted from PBMCs using TRIzol.

Source: peripheral blood mononuclear cells (PBMCs), taken when the disease was refractory, from a patient treated with antithyroid drugs. The source of these receptors is a female donor with Graves disease.

This clonotype occurred a few times. The rearrangement links TRBV3-1 to TRBJ2-1; 10 nucleotides align to TRBD2. Per germline, CDR1 LGHDT and CDR2 YNNKEL (reference sequence). With 1 base clipped from V and 1 base from J, the junction kept 1 base outside the gene matches. The CDR3 runs to 16 residues. The CDR3 region is CASSQGSGRSYNEQFF. Written as DNA, the CDR3 is TGTGCCAGCAGCCAAGGTAGCGGGAGGTCCTACAATGAGCAGTTCTTC.

The gene calls are TRBV20-1 and TRBJ1-2; D gene ambiguous. Germline-derived CDR1 and CDR2 are DFQATT and SNEGSKA (reference sequence). The V end lost 3 bases, the J end lost 5 bases, and 10 bases lay between the germline ends. The CDR3 totals 12 residues. The CDR3 DNA is TGCAGTGCTAGTCGACAAGAGTATGGCTACACCTTC. Protein sequence: CSASRQEYGYTF.

Comments on this clonotype: Since a much larger clone is just one base distant, this may be a read error. The chain has TRBV6-2 or TRBV6-3 and TRBJ2-7; a possible D gene is TRBD1 (5 bases). CDR1 is MNHEY and CDR2 is SVGEGT in the germline V gene. Trimming removed 4 bases at V and 6 bases at J, with 19 bases between. The CDR3 loop spans 15 amino acids. CDR3 residues: CASSFRQSVRSEQYF. CDR3 DNA sequence: TGTGCCAGCAGTTTTAGACAGTCAGTTCGTAGCGAGCAGTACTTC.